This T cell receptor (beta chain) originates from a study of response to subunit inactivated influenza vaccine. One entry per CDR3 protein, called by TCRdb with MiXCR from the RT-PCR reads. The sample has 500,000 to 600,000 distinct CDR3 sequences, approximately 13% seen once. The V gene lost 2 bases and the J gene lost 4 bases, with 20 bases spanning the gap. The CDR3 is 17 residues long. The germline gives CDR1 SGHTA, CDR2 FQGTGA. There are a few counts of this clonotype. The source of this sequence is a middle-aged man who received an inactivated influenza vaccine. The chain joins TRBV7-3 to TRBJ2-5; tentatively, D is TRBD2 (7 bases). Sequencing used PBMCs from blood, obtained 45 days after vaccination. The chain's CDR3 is CASSLYPVGGGGETQYF. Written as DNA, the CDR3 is TGTGCCAGCAGCTTATATCCGGTGGGAGGGGGGGGAGAGACCCAGTACTTC.